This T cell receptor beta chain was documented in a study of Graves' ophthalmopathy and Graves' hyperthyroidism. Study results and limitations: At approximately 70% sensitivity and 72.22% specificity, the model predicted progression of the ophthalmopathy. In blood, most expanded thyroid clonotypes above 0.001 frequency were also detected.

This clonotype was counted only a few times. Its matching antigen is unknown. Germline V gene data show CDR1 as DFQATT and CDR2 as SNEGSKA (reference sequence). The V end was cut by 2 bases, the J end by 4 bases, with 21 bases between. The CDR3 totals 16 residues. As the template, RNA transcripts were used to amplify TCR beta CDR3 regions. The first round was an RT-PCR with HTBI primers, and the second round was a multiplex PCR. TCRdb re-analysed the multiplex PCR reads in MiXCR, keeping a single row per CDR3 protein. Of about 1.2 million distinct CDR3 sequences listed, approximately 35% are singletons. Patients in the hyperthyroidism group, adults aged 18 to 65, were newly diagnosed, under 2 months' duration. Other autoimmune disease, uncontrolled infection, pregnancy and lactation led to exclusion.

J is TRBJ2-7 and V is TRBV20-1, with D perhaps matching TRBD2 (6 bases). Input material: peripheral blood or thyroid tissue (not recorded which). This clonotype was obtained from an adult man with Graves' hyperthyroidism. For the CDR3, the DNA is TGCAGTGCTAGACGGATGGACCCGGGAGTGACGTACGAGCAGTACTTC. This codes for CSARRMDPGVTYEQYF.